This T cell receptor (beta chain) was obtained from a study of regulatory T cells in long-lasting Graves disease. CDR3 length equals 12 residues. The V end lost 6 bases, the J end lost 0 bases, and 5 bases lay between the germline ends. Germline CDR1 is MNHNS and CDR2 is SASEGT. Time point indicated: newly diagnosed GD, antithyroid drugs for less than 3 months. From RNA extracted from PBMCs, the TCR library was made. The authors diagnosed Graves' disease using American Thyroid Association guidelines. General observations from the study: Not thyroid tissue but only peripheral blood was studied.

This clonotype was found many times. Its specificity is not known. Libraries of TCR beta came from iRepertoire HTBI primers plus Arm-PCR of CDR3 regions. TCRdb re-derived calls from the multiplex PCR reads in MiXCR, one entry per CDR3 protein. The sample has over 400,000 distinct CDR3 sequences; approximately 14% are singletons. The data were also submitted as part of a second study, on T cells in Graves' hyperthyroidism and ophthalmopathy. That publication notes: The HTBI set primed first-round TCR CDR3 RT-PCR.

The input for sequencing was peripheral blood mononuclear cells (PBMCs), taken at new diagnosis, from a patient treated with antithyroid drugs. This clonotype was sampled from a woman aged 45-65 years with Graves disease. The V call is TRBV6-1, the J call TRBJ2-5; D uncertain. The CDR3: CASRPHQETQYF. The CDR3 DNA reads TGTGCCAGCAGGCCGCACCAAGAGACCCAGTACTTC.